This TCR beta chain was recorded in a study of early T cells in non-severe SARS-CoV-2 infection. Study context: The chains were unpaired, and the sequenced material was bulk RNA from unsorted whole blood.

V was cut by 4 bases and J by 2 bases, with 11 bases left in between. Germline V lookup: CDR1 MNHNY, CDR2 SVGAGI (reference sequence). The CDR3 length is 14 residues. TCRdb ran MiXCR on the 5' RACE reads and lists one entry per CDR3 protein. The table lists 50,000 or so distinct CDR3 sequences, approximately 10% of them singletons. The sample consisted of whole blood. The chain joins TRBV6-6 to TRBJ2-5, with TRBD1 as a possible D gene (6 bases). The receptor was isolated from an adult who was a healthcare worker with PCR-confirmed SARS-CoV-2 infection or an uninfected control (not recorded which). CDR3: CASSSLGAQETQYF. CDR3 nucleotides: TGTGCCAGCAGTTCGCTGGGGGCGCAAGAGACCCAGTACTTC.